This entry describes one TCR beta chain. The antigen remains undetermined. Only Caucasian adults living in Nashville, Tennessee served as donors. About 90 million PBMCs supplied genomic DNA for unsorted samples. The data originate from a study of shared clonotypes between healthy human individuals. The overall study: The composition of the donors was a couple of women and a few men aged 18 to 49. Points from the study as a whole: Represented diversity, genetic and exposure-history alike, was limited by few donors.

Deletions cut 3 bases from V and 2 bases from J, with 11 bases between. CDR3 size: 14 residues. Germline values: CDR1 SEHNR, CDR2 FQNEAQ (reference sequence). Here immunoSEQ multiplex PCR was the method, and the copy in TCRdb shows in-frame clones only, minus some. The sample consists of about 480,000 clones, about three quarters of them appearing once. Sequencing was done on a sample of PBMCs. The TCR comes from a woman in her forties in good health. Some clones in this sample may be carry-over from other donors' samples. This rearrangement joins TRBV7-9 to TRBJ2-7, with D hard to call. CDR3: CASSLEIRTYEQYF. As DNA, the CDR3 is TGTGCCAGCAGCTTGGAGATTCGGACCTACGAGCAGTACTTC. Full variable domain (remainder filled in from reference TRBV7-9 and TRBJ2-7): DTGVSQNPRHKITKRGQNVTFRCDPISEHNRLYWYRQTLGQGPEFLTYFQNEAQLEKSRLLSDRFSAERPKGSFSTLEIQRTEQGDSAMYLCASSLEIRTYEQYFGPGTRLTVT.